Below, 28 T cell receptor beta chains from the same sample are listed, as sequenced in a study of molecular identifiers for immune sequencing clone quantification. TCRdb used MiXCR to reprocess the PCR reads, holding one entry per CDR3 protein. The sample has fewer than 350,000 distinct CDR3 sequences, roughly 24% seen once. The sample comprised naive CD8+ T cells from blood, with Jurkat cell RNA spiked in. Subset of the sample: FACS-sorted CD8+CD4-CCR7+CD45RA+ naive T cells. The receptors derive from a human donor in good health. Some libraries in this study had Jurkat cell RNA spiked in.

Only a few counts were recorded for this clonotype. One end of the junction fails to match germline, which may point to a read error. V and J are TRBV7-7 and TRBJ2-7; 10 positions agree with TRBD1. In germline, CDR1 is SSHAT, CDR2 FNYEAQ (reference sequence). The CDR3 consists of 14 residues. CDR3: CASSAGQGVNEQYF. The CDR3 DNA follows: TGTGCTAGCAGCGCAGGACAGGGGGTCAACGAGCAGTACTTC.

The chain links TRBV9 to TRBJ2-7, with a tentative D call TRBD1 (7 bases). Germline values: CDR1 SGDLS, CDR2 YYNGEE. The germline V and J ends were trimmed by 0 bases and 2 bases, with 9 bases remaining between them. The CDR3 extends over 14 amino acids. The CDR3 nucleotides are TGTGCCAGCAGCGTAGCAGGGGGGACCTACGAGCAGTACTTC. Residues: CASSVAGGTYEQYF. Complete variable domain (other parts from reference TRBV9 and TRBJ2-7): DSGVTQTPKHLITATGQRVTLRCSPRSGDLSVYWYQQSLDQGLQFLIQYYNGEERAKGNILERFSAQQFPDLHSELNLSSLELGDSALYFCASSVAGGTYEQYFGPGTRLTVT.

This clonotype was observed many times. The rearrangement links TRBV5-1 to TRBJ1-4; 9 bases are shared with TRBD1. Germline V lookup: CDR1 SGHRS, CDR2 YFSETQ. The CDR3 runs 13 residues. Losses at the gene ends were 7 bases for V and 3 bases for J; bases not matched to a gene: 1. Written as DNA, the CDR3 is TGCGCCAGCCGGGACAGGGCTAATGAAAAACTGTTTTTT. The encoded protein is CASRDRANEKLFF.

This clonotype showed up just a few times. CDR3 sequence: CASSYGKVTATNEKLFF. The CDR3 region has the DNA TGTGCCAGCAGTTATGGGAAGGTGACAGCGACAAATGAAAAACTGTTTTTT. The chain carries TRBV6-5 and TRBJ1-4; D perhaps matches TRBD1 (5 bases). This CDR3 has 17 amino acids. Trimming shortened V by 3 bases and J by 5 bases, and 19 bases separated the two germline ends. Germline CDR1 is MNHEY and CDR2 is SVGAGI.

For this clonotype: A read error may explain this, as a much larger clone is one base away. CDR3 nucleotide sequence: TGTGCCAGCAGTCGGACAGGGCGCTCTGGAAACACCATATGTTTT. Translated, it gives CASSRTGRSGNTICF. The chain employs TRBV2 and TRBJ1-3, with 8 positions matching TRBD1. The CDR3 runs 15 residues. Germline loops: CDR1 SNHLY, CDR2 FYNNEI.

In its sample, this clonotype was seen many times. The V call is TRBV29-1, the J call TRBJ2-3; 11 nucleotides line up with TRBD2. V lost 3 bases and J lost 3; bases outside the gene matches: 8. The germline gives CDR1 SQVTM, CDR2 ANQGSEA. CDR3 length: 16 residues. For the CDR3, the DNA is TGCAGCGTTGATGAGGGCACTAGCGGGAGAACAGATACGCAGTATTTT. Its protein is CSVDEGTSGRTDTQYF.

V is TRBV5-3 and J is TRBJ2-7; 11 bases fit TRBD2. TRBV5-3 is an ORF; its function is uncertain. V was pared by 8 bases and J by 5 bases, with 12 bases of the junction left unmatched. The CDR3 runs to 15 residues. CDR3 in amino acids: CASSTFSGRADEQYF. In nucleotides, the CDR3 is TGTGCCAGCAGCACCTTTAGCGGGAGGGCCGACGAGCAGTACTTC.

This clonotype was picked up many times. CDR3 in amino acids: CSAGLGTNYGYTF. As DNA, the CDR3 is TGCAGTGCTGGCTTGGGGACTAACTATGGCTACACCTTC. The gene calls are TRBV20-1 and TRBJ1-2; D is uncertain. Trimming shortened V by 5 bases and J by 0 bases, and 10 bases separated the two germline ends. The CDR3 consists of 13 residues. CDR1 and CDR2 (germline): DFQATT, SNEGSKA (reference sequence).

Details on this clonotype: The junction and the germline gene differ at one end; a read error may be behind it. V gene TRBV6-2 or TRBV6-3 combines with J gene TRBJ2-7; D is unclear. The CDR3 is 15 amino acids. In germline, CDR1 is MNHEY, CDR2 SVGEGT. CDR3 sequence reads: CASSTHEDPSYEQCF. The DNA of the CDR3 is TGTGCCAGCAGTACCCACGAGGACCCCTCCTACGAGCAGTGCTTC.

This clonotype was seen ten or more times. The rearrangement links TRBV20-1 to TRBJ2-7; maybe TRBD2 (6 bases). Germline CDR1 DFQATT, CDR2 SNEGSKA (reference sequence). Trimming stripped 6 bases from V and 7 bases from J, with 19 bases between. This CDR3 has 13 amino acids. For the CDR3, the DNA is TGCAGTGCCAACCACGCGGGGCCCCCGGAGCAGTACTTC. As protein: CSANHAGPPEQYF.

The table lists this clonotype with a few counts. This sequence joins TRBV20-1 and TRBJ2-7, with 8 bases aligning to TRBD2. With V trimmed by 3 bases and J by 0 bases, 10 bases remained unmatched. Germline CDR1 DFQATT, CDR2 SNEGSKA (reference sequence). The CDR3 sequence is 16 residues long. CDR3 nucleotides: TGCAGTGCTAGTTGGCTAGCGGGTCGAAGCTCCTACGAGCAGTACTTC. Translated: CSASWLAGRSSYEQYF.

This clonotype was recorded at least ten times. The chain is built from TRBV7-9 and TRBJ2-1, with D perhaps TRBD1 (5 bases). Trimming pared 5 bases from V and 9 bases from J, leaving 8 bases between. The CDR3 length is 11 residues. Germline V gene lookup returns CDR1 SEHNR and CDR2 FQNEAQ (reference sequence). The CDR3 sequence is CASSPGPEQFF. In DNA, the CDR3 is TGTGCCAGCAGCCCAGGGCCTGAGCAGTTCTTC. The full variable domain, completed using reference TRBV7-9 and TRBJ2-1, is DTGVSQNPRHKITKRGQNVTFRCDPISEHNRLYWYRQTLGQGPEFLTYFQNEAQLEKSRLLSDRFSAERPKGSFSTLEIQRTEQGDSAMYLCASSPGPEQFFGPGTRLTVL.

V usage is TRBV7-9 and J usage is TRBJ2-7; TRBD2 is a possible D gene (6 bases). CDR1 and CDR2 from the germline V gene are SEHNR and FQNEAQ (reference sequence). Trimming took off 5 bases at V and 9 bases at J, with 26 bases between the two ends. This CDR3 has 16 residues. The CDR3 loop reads CASSGRGFGEYQRQYF. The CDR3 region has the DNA TGTGCCAGCAGCGGGCGGGGTTTTGGGGAGTACCAGCGGCAGTACTTC.

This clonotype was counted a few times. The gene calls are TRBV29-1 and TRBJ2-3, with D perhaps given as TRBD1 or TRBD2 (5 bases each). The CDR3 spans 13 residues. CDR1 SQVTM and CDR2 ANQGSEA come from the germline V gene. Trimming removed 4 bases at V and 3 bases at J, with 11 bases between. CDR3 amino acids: CSVVVGVTDTQYF. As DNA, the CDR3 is TGCAGCGTTGTGGTGGGGGTTACAGATACGCAGTATTTT.

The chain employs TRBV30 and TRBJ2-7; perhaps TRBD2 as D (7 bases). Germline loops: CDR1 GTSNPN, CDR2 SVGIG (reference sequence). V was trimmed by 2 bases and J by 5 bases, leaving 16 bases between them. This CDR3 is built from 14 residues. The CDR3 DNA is TGTGCCTGGAGTTTCGGGGGGCTAAATGACGAGCAGTACTTC. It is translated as CAWSFGGLNDEQYF.

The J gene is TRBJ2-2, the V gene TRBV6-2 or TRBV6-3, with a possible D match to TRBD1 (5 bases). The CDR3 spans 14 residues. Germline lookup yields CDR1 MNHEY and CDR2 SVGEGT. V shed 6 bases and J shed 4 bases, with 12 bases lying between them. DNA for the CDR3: TGTGCCAGCAGCCTCTACAGGATCACCGGGGAGCTGTTTTTT. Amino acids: CASSLYRITGELFF.

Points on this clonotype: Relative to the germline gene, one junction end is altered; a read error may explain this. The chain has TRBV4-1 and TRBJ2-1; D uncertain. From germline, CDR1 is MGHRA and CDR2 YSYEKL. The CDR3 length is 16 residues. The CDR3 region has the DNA TGCGCCAGCAGCCACCTTGACTGGAGCTCCTACAATGAGCTGTTCTTC. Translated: CASSHLDWSSYNELFF.

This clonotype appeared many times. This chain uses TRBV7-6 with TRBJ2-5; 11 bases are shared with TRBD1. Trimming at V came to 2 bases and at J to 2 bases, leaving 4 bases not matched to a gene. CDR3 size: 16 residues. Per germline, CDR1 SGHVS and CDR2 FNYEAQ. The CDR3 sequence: CASSLRRDRGQETQYF. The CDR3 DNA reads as TGTGCCAGCAGCTTAAGGAGGGACAGGGGGCAAGAGACCCAGTACTTC.

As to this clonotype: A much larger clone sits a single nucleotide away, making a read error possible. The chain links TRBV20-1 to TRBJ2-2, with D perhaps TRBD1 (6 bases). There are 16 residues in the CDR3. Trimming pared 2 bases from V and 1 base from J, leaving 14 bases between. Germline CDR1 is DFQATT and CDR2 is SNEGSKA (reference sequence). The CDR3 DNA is TGCAGTGCTAGACCAGGACAGAAAGTGAACACCGGGGAGCTGTTTTTT. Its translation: CSARPGQKVNTGELFF.

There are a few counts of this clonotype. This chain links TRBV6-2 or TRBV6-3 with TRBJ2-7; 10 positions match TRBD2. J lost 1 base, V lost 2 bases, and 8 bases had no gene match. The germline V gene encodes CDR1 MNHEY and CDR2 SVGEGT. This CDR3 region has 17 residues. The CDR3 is CASSYARAGGPSYEQYF. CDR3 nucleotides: TGTGCCAGCAGTTACGCCCGAGCGGGAGGGCCATCCTACGAGCAGTACTTC.

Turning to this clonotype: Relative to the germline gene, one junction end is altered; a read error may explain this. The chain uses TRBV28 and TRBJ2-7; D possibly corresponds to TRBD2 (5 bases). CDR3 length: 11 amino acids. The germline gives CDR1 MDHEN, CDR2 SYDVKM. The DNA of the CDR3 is TGTGCCAGCCAGCGGTGGGTCGAGCAGTGCTTC. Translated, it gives CASQRWVEQCF.

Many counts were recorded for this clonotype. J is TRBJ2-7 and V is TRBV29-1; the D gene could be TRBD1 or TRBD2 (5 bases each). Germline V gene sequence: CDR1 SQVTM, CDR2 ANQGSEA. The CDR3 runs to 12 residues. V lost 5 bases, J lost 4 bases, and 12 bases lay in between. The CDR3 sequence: CSVTGPEYEQYF. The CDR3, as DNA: TGCAGCGTTACGGGACCCGAATACGAGCAGTACTTC.

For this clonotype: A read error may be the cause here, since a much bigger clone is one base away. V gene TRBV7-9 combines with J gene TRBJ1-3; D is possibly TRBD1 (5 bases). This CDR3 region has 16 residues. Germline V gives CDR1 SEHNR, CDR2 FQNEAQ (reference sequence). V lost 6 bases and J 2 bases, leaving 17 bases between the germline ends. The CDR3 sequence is CASSLVVGLTGNTIYF. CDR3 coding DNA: TGTGCCAGCAGTCTAGTCGTGGGGCTTACTGGAAACACCATATATTTT. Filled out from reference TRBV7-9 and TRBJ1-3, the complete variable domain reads DTGVSQNPRHKITKRGQNVTFRCDPISEHNRLYWYRQTLGQGPEFLTYFQNEAQLEKSRLLSDRFSAERPKGSFSTLEIQRTEQGDSAMYLCASSLVVGLTGNTIYFGEGSWLTVV.

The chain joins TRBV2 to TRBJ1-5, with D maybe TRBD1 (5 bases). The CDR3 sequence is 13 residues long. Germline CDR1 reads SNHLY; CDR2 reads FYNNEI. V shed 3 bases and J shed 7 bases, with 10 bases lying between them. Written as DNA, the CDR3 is TGTGCCAGCAGTGAGCCAGGGAACCAGCCCCAGCATTTT. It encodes CASSEPGNQPQHF. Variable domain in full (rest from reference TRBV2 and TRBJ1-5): EPEVTQTPSHQVTQMGQEVILRCVPISNHLYFYWYRQILGQKVEFLVSFYNNEISEKSEIFDDQFSVERPDGSNFTLKIRSTKLEDSAMYFCASSEPGNQPQHFGDGTRLSIL.

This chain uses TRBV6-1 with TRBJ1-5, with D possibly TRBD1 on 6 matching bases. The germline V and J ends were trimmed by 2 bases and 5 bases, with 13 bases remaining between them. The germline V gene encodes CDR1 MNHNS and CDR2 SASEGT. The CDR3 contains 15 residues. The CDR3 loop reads CASSETGTTHQPQHF. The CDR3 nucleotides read TGTGCCAGCAGTGAAACCGGGACAACACATCAGCCCCAGCATTTT.

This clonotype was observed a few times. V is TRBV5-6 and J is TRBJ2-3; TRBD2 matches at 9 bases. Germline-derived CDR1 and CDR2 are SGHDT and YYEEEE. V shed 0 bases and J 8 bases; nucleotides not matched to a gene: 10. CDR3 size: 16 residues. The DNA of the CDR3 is TGTGCCAGCAGCTTGGAAGCTAGCGGGATGGAGGGTACGCAGTATTTT. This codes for CASSLEASGMEGTQYF.

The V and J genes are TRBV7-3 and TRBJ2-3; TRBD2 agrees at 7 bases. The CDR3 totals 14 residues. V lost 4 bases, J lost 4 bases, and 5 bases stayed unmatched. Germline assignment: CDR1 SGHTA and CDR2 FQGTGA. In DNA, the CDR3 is TGTGCCAGCAGCTCAGGACTAGGGGCAGATACGCAGTATTTT. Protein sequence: CASSSGLGADTQYF.

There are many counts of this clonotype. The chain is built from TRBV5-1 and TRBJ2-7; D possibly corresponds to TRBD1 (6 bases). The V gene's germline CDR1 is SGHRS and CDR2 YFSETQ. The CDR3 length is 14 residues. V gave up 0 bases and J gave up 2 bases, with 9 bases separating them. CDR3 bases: TGCGCCAGCAGCTTGGAGCCAGGGGCCTACGAGCAGTACTTC. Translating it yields CASSLEPGAYEQYF.